This T cell receptor (beta chain) emerged from a study of T cells after yellow fever vaccination. This clonotype was counted at least ten times. Production of TCR cDNA was by 5'RACE template switching, which also added a universal primer site and UMIs. TCRdb ran MiXCR on the 5' RACE reads and lists one entry per CDR3 protein. The sample has roughly 74,000 distinct CDR3 sequences, more than 5.5% seen once. Per germline, CDR1 DFQATT and CDR2 SNEGSKA (reference sequence). Trimming cost V 0 bases and J 2 bases; bases outside gene matches: 4. The CDR3 has 15 residues. The V and J genes are TRBV20-1 and TRBJ2-1; 7 nucleotides agree with TRBD2. This TCR was recovered from a man between 18 and 35 years old who received the YFV17D yellow fever vaccine. Material: CD8+ T cells sorted from PBMCs, obtained less than 6 days after the first yellow fever vaccination. The CDR3 sequence is CSARDPAGPYNEQFF. The DNA for the CDR3 is TGCAGTGCTAGAGATCCAGCGGGGCCCTACAATGAGCAGTTCTTC.